The 18 T cell receptor beta chains below all came from one sample that was sequenced in a study of OX40 agonist ivuxolimab in advanced cancers. Clones were sequenced by immunoSEQ multiplex PCR, and TCRdb holds only the in-frame ones, with some missing. The repertoire holds some 95,000 clones, with approximately 90% as singletons. Sequencing used CD4+ or CD8+ T cells sorted from blood, obtained in a trial of the OX40 agonist ivuxolimab. The origin of the receptors is an adult with an advanced solid tumor such as melanoma, head and neck, liver or kidney cancer.

This rearrangement joins TRBV5-4 to TRBJ2-7; D possibly corresponds to TRBD1 (6 bases). Germline CDR1 and CDR2: SGHNT and YYREEE (reference sequence). V was shortened by 0 bases and J by 0 bases, with 10 bases between the two germline ends. The CDR3 is made up of 15 amino acids. In nucleotides, the CDR3 is TGTGCCAGCAGCTTGGAGGGGGTCCTCTCCTACGAGCAGTACTTC. This codes for CASSLEGVLSYEQYF.

This chain connects TRBV18 to TRBJ2-3, with TRBD2 as a possible D gene (5 bases). Germline CDR1 KGHSH, CDR2 LQKENI. V shed 3 bases and J shed 4 bases, with 11 bases lying between them. CDR3 length: 14 residues. CDR3 sequence reads: CASSPPPGADTQYF. The CDR3 DNA sequence: TGTGCCAGCTCACCCCCCCCCGGGGCAGATACGCAGTATTTT.

This sequence joins TRBV18 and TRBJ2-1; D perhaps matches TRBD1 (5 bases). Between the trimmed V and J ends, which lost 6 bases and 8 bases, there was a span of 17 bases. Germline V gene sequence: CDR1 KGHSH, CDR2 LQKENI. CDR3 size: 14 residues. CDR3 sequence (DNA): TGTGCCAGCTCGGGGTCGCTGATAGGGGATGAGCAGTTCTTC. It encodes CASSGSLIGDEQFF.

V is TRBV19 and J is TRBJ1-1, with D uncertain. Germline V gives CDR1 LNHDA, CDR2 SQIVND (reference sequence). This CDR3 region has 14 residues. Trimming pared 2 bases from V and 5 bases from J, leaving 12 bases between. Here the CDR3 reads CASSIRPGGTEAFF. The CDR3 nucleotides read TGTGCCAGTAGTATAAGGCCGGGAGGGACTGAAGCTTTCTTT. The full variable domain, in which reference TRBV19 and TRBJ1-1 provide the parts outside the CDR3, is DGGITQSPKYLFRKEGQNVTLSCEQNLNHDAMYWYRQDPGQGLRLIYYSQIVNDFQKGDIAEGYSVSREKKESFPLTVTSAQKNPTAFYLCASSIRPGGTEAFFGQGTRLTVV.

The V gene is TRBV11-2, the J gene TRBJ2-1; a possible D gene is TRBD2 (7 bases). This CDR3 has 16 residues. Trimming left V 6 bases short and J 10 bases short, with 25 bases between. The V gene's germline CDR1 is SGHAT and CDR2 FQNNGV. This CDR3 is CASRVWLRGGPGEQFF. The CDR3 nucleotides read TGTGCCAGCAGGGTGTGGTTGAGGGGGGGGCCGGGAGAGCAGTTCTTC.

V and J are TRBV5-1 and TRBJ2-4; 8 bases agree with TRBD1. CDR3 length: 16 residues. V shed 0 bases and J 9 bases; nucleotides not matched to a gene: 11. CDR1 SGHRS and CDR2 YFSETQ come from the germline V gene. CDR3 sequence: CASSLAQGASSGIQYF. For the CDR3, the DNA is TGCGCCAGCAGCTTGGCCCAGGGGGCTAGTTCAGGCATTCAGTACTTC. Full variable domain (rest looked up from reference TRBV5-1 and TRBJ2-4): KAGVTQTPRYLIKTRGQQVTLSCSPISGHRSVSWYQQTPGQGLQFLFEYFSETQRNKGNFPGRFSGRQFSNSRSEMNVSTLELGDSALYLCASSLAQGASSGIQYFGAGTRLSVL.

V gene TRBV15 combines with J gene TRBJ1-2; D is uncertain. V lost 0 bases and J 5 bases, leaving 10 bases between the germline ends. This CDR3 is built from 14 residues. Germline V lookup: CDR1 LNHNV, CDR2 YYDKDF (reference sequence). The CDR3 region has the DNA TGTGCCACCAGCAGAGAGGCGGTAGGTTATGGCTACACCTTC. Amino acids: CATSREAVGYGYTF.

The chain combines TRBV28 with TRBJ1-2; unclear D gene. Germline CDR1 is MDHEN and CDR2 is SYDVKM. V lost 7 bases and J 8 bases, leaving 32 bases between the germline ends. The CDR3 has 18 amino acids. In DNA, the CDR3 is TGTGCCAGCACGCCGCTCCGGGCCTCGTGGACCCCAATCCGAGGCTACACCTTC. As protein: CASTPLRASWTPIRGYTF.

The chain links TRBV6-5 to TRBJ1-1; the D is unclear. Germline V gene data show CDR1 as MNHEY and CDR2 as SVGAGI. V lost 4 bases and J lost 1, with 10 bases in between. The CDR3 length is 14 residues. CDR3 nucleotide sequence: TGTGCCAGCAGTTCCAGGAGCTGGAACACTGAAGCTTTCTTT. Translating gives CASSSRSWNTEAFF.

This clone was observed a single time. DNA of the CDR3: TGTGCTAGTGGTGACAGGGGAACCACACTTAGCAATCAGCCCCAGCATTTT. Its protein is CASGDRGTTLSNQPQHF. The rearrangement joins TRBV12-5 to TRBJ1-5; TRBD1 matches 8 bases. In germline, CDR1 is LGHNT, CDR2 FRNRAP. V was clipped by 5 bases and J by 0 bases; unmatched bases: 9. This CDR3 is built from 17 residues.

This clone was recorded only once. V gene TRBV21-1 combines with J gene TRBJ1-2; the table calls TRBD1, which could not be checked here. TRBV21-1 is an annotated pseudogene. This CDR3 spans 14 amino acids. This CDR3 reads CATPLNRDRGGYTF. The CDR3 DNA follows: TGTGCCACCCCACTAAACCGGGACAGAGGTGGCTACACCTTC.

The V call is TRBV18, the J call TRBJ1-6; TRBD1 agrees at 7 bases. V lost 3 bases to trimming and J lost 5 bases; unmatched junction nucleotides: 4. Germline V gene sequence: CDR1 KGHSH, CDR2 LQKENI. CDR3 size: 15 residues. CDR3 DNA sequence: TGTGCCAGCTCACCTGGGACAGCTCATAATTCACCCCTCCACTTT. Its protein product is CASSPGTAHNSPLHF.

The chain carries TRBV5-5 and TRBJ1-5; tentative D call: TRBD1 (6 bases). Germline V lookup: CDR1 SGHKS, CDR2 YYEKEE (reference sequence). V gave up 4 bases and J gave up 3 bases, with 17 bases separating them. This CDR3 spans 16 amino acids. CDR3 bases: TGTGCCAGCAGCCCCAAAGCCAGGACAGACAATCAGCCCCAGCATTTT. Translating it yields CASSPKARTDNQPQHF.

V gene TRBV6-1 combines with J gene TRBJ2-7; no reliable D call. CDR1 and CDR2 (germline): MNHNS, SASEGT. This CDR3 is 12 amino acids long. V lost 5 bases to trimming and J lost 5 bases, with 10 bases between them. This CDR3 reads CASSFYTDEQYF. For the CDR3, the DNA is TGTGCCAGCAGTTTCTATACGGACGAGCAGTACTTC.

In DNA, the CDR3 is TGTGCCAGCAGTCCCAGGGGGGGAACCACAGATACGCAGTATTTT. It specifies CASSPRGGTTDTQYF. The V and J genes are TRBV6-5 and TRBJ2-3; TRBD1 or TRBD2 may be the D gene (7 bases each). The CDR3 length is 15 residues. The ends were cut back, 5 bases at V and 2 bases at J, with 14 bases in the middle. The germline CDR1 and CDR2 sequences are MNHEY and SVGAGI.

The chain employs TRBV7-9 and TRBJ2-3, with D hard to call. V lost 4 bases and J 2 bases, leaving 10 bases between the germline ends. Germline assignment: CDR1 SEHNR and CDR2 FQNEAQ (reference sequence). CDR3 length equals 14 residues. The CDR3 DNA follows: TGTGCCAGCAGCTCTGGCACCTTCACAGATACGCAGTATTTT. Translation: CASSSGTFTDTQYF.

V is TRBV18 and J is TRBJ2-5; D call uncertain. The V and J ends lost 2 bases and 5 bases respectively, with 12 bases between them. CDR3 size: 14 residues. Germline loops: CDR1 KGHSH, CDR2 LQKENI. This CDR3 is CASSPRASRETQYF. CDR3 sequence (DNA): TGTGCCAGCTCACCAAGGGCATCGAGGGAGACCCAGTACTTC. Full variable domain (rest looked up from reference TRBV18 and TRBJ2-5): NAGVMQNPRHLVRRRGQEARLRCSPMKGHSHVYWYRQLPEEGLKFMVYLQKENIIDESGMPKERFSAEFPKEGPSILRIQQVVRGDSAAYFCASSPRASRETQYFGPGTRLLVL.

The gene calls are TRBV5-1 and TRBJ1-1, with 7 bases that match TRBD1. The CDR3 spans 15 residues. Germline CDR1 SGHRS, CDR2 YFSETQ. The V gene end was trimmed by 2 bases and the J gene end by 2 bases; junction bases not matched to a gene: 6. The CDR3 is CASSLLRGGNTEAFF. CDR3 in DNA: TGCGCCAGCAGCTTACTCAGGGGGGGAAACACTGAAGCTTTCTTT.